The 27 T cell receptor beta chains below come from one sample, sequenced in a study of OX40 agonist ivuxolimab in advanced cancers. The method was immunoSEQ multiplex PCR; TCRdb's version includes in-frame clones alone and lacks a portion of them. The sample lists roughly 80,000 clones, around 89% occurring once. This material consisted of CD4+ or CD8+ T cells sorted from blood, taken in a trial of the OX40 agonist ivuxolimab. The receptor source for this set is an adult with an advanced solid tumor such as melanoma, head and neck, liver or kidney cancer.

J is TRBJ2-3 and V is TRBV7-9; D call uncertain. The CDR3 covers 13 residues. Germline CDR1 SEHNR, CDR2 FQNEAQ (reference sequence). V was clipped by 1 base and J by 6 bases, with 8 bases between them. The DNA of the CDR3 is TGTGCCAGCAGCTTAGGGGCTCCGGATACGCAGTATTTT. Protein product: CASSLGAPDTQYF.

The V and J genes are TRBV5-4 and TRBJ1-5; 10 nucleotides align to TRBD1. V shed 4 bases, J shed 5 bases, and the junction held 12 bases outside the gene matches. Germline CDR1 SGHNT, CDR2 YYREEE (reference sequence). CDR3 size: 17 residues. The CDR3 DNA reads TGTGCCAGCAGCCCGCGGACAGGGGGACCAGAGGATCAGCCCCAGCATTTT. It codes for CASSPRTGGPEDQPQHF.

The chain employs TRBV4-1 and TRBJ1-1; 9 bases are a match to TRBD1. The junction had 11 bases not matched to a gene; V was cut back by 3 bases and J by 3 bases. The CDR3 is 17 amino acids. Germline assignment: CDR1 MGHRA and CDR2 YSYEKL. CDR3 residues: CASSQEGTGLWYTEAFF. Here the CDR3 DNA reads TGCGCCAGCAGCCAGGAAGGGACAGGGCTTTGGTACACTGAAGCTTTCTTT.

The chain has TRBV7-9 and TRBJ2-1; 10 nucleotides line up with TRBD2. J lost 5 bases, V lost 5 bases, and 3 bases had no gene match. CDR1 is SEHNR and CDR2 is FQNEAQ in the germline V gene (reference sequence). The CDR3 consists of 14 residues. The CDR3 DNA sequence: TGTGCCAGCAGCGGGCTAGCGGGAGACAATGAGCAGTTCTTC. This sequence encodes CASSGLAGDNEQFF.

Here the CDR3 DNA reads TGTGCCAGCAGTTACTCGGGTAGCGGCACCGGGGAGCTGTTTTTT. Its translation is CASSYSGSGTGELFF. The V and J genes are TRBV6-6 and TRBJ2-2, with TRBD2 as a possible D gene (6 bases). Trimming cost V 0 bases and J 4 bases, with 9 bases left between them. The germline V gene has CDR1 MNHNY and CDR2 SVGAGI (reference sequence). The CDR3 runs 15 residues.

This chain connects TRBV6-6 to TRBJ1-1; maybe TRBD1 (6 bases). V lost 7 bases and J 5 bases, leaving 11 bases between the germline ends. CDR3 length: 12 residues. Germline V lookup: CDR1 MNHNY, CDR2 SVGAGI (reference sequence). The CDR3 sequence: CASKQGQTEAFF. CDR3 DNA: TGTGCCAGCAAACAAGGACAGACTGAAGCTTTCTTT.

This chain uses TRBV6-5 with TRBJ1-1; 8 bases are a match to TRBD1. Germline CDR1 and CDR2: MNHEY and SVGAGI. Trimming at V came to 5 bases and at J to 1 base, leaving 3 bases not matched to a gene. CDR3 length equals 14 residues. CDR3 region: CASSGDRGNTEAFF. In DNA, the CDR3 is TGTGCCAGCAGTGGAGACAGGGGGAACACTGAAGCTTTCTTT.

This chain joins TRBV15 and TRBJ1-1; the D gene is possibly TRBD1 (6 bases). V lost 1 base to trimming and J lost 2 bases, with 14 bases between them. Per germline, CDR1 LNHNV and CDR2 YYDKDF (reference sequence). The CDR3 runs 16 residues. As DNA, the CDR3 is TGTGCCACCAGCAGAGTGCGGCGGGGGGCAAACACTGAAGCTTTCTTT. Residues: CATSRVRRGANTEAFF.

The gene calls are TRBV7-8 and TRBJ2-1; 8 positions match TRBD2. Germline V CDR1 and CDR2: SGHVS, FQNEAQ. The CDR3 has 18 amino acids. J was trimmed by 6 bases and V by 2 bases; bases with no gene match: 15. The CDR3 loop is CASSLSSLSGRLGNEQFF. As DNA, the CDR3 is TGTGCCAGCAGCTTATCTAGTCTCAGCGGGAGATTGGGCAATGAGCAGTTCTTC.

The genes are TRBV11-3 and TRBJ2-7; D unclear. The ends were cut back, 5 bases at V and 2 bases at J, with 19 bases in the middle. Germline V lookup: CDR1 SGHNT, CDR2 YENEEA. The CDR3 covers 16 residues. CDR3: CASSPSRFSTTYEQYF. CDR3 bases: TGTGCCAGCAGCCCAAGTCGGTTTAGCACCACCTACGAGCAGTACTTC. Complete variable domain (other parts from reference TRBV11-3 and TRBJ2-7): EAGVVQSPRYKIIEKKQPVAFWCNPISGHNTLYWYLQNLGQGPELLIRYENEEAVDDSQLPKDRFSAERLKGVDSTLKIQPAELGDSAVYLCASSPSRFSTTYEQYFGPGTRLTVT.

This clone was found a few times. The CDR3 protein is CASSSSGTARRSEGYTF. CDR3 DNA sequence: TGTGCCAGCAGCTCGTCGGGCACGGCGAGGAGGAGTGAAGGCTACACCTTC. The chain couples TRBV7-9 to TRBJ1-2; D unresolved. The CDR3 contains 17 residues. Germline V lookup: CDR1 SEHNR, CDR2 FQNEAQ (reference sequence). Trimming stripped 4 bases from V and 8 bases from J, with 26 bases between.

The table lists this clone with a count of one. The rearrangement uses TRBV19 and TRBJ2-4, with no clear D. Trimming took 6 bases from V and 13 from J, leaving 25 bases between them. Germline V gives CDR1 LNHDA, CDR2 SQIVND (reference sequence). The CDR3 runs to 15 residues. The CDR3 is CASRPTQPGSGGQYF. CDR3 in DNA: TGTGCCAGTAGGCCGACTCAACCAGGATCCGGTGGACAGTACTTC.

This chain connects TRBV7-9 to TRBJ2-1; no clear D gene. Trimming pared 0 bases from V and 6 bases from J, leaving 9 bases between. There are 14 residues in the CDR3. Germline CDR1 is SEHNR and CDR2 is FQNEAQ (reference sequence). The CDR3 DNA follows: TGTGCCAGCAGCTTAGCCCACCTACCCAATGAGCAGTTCTTC. Its translation: CASSLAHLPNEQFF.

The chain employs TRBV7-2 and TRBJ2-5; D tentatively reads TRBD1 or TRBD2 (5 bases each). The germline gives CDR1 SGHTA, CDR2 FQGNSA. The CDR3 runs to 15 residues. The V and J ends lost 5 bases and 1 base respectively, with 14 bases between them. CDR3 protein: CASSVTGAVQETQYF. The DNA for the CDR3 is TGTGCCAGCAGCGTAACCGGGGCAGTCCAAGAGACCCAGTACTTC.

The V and J genes are TRBV11-2 and TRBJ2-1; 8 bases fit TRBD2. The CDR3 runs 18 residues. Germline trimming cut 5 bases from V and 9 bases from J; bases unmatched to any gene: 21. Germline V CDR1 and CDR2: SGHAT, FQNNGV. CDR3 DNA: TGTGCCAGCAGCCTGTTGTTTCTGGCGGGAGGTCTGTATAGTGAGCAGTTCTTC. This codes for CASSLLFLAGGLYSEQFF.

This chain uses TRBV19 with TRBJ1-1, with a weak D call TRBD1 (6 bases). V gave up 5 bases and J gave up 1 base, with 11 bases separating them. The CDR3 is 14 residues long. CDR1 LNHDA and CDR2 SQIVND come from the germline V gene (reference sequence). The CDR3 DNA reads as TGTGCCAGTAGTTTGACGGGGGCGAACACTGAAGCTTTCTTT. As protein: CASSLTGANTEAFF.

V is TRBV7-2 and J is TRBJ2-2; unclear D gene. Deletions cut 4 bases from V and 1 base from J, with 10 bases between. This CDR3 comprises 15 residues. Germline CDR1 SGHTA, CDR2 FQGNSA. CDR3 sequence (DNA): TGTGCCAGCAGCTCCCGACTCCTGAACACCGGGGAGCTGTTTTTT. Translating gives CASSSRLLNTGELFF.

In its sample, this clone was seen once. The rearrangement links TRBV25-1 to TRBJ1-1; D ambiguous. Deletions cut 8 bases from V and 0 bases from J, with 13 bases between. The CDR3 has 14 amino acids. In germline, CDR1 is MGHDK, CDR2 SYGVNS. The CDR3 DNA sequence: TGTGCCAGCTCCCAGGTTTCGGTGAACACTGAAGCTTTCTTT. Residues: CASSQVSVNTEAFF. The whole variable domain, filled in from reference TRBV25-1 and TRBJ1-1, reads EADIYQTPRYLVIGTGKKITLECSQTMGHDKMYWYQQDPGMELHLIHYSYGVNSTEKGDLSSESTVSRIRTEHFPLTLESARPSHTSQYLCASSQVSVNTEAFFGQGTRLTVV.

The chain couples TRBV5-4 to TRBJ1-2; D is unresolved. This CDR3 has 12 residues. From germline, CDR1 is SGHNT and CDR2 YYREEE (reference sequence). V was cut by 4 bases and J by 7 bases, with 11 bases left in between. CDR3 residues: CASSLSLTGYTF. The CDR3 DNA sequence: TGTGCCAGCAGCCTCAGCTTAACTGGCTACACCTTC.

The rearrangement links TRBV25-1 to TRBJ1-1; a weak D match, TRBD1 (6 bases). This CDR3 is 14 amino acids long. Germline V lookup: CDR1 MGHDK, CDR2 SYGVNS. Trimming removed 6 bases from V and 1 base from J, with 12 bases in between. The CDR3 is CASSAADRNTEAFF. CDR3 DNA sequence: TGTGCCAGCAGCGCAGCGGACAGGAACACTGAAGCTTTCTTT.

The V call is TRBV4-1, the J call TRBJ2-4; 9 positions match TRBD1. The CDR3 totals 17 residues. CDR1 and CDR2 (germline): MGHRA, YSYEKL. The J segment lost 4 bases and the V segment lost 4 bases, leaving 11 bases of the junction unmatched. The CDR3 loop reads CASSLKPGQGSKNIQYF. CDR3 DNA: TGCGCCAGCAGCCTAAAGCCCGGACAGGGGAGTAAAAACATTCAGTACTTC.

The chain links TRBV5-5 to TRBJ1-5; D gene uncertain. The CDR3 consists of 13 residues. With 1 base removed from V and 4 bases from J, the gap between germline ends came to 6 bases. Germline V gene data show CDR1 as SGHKS and CDR2 as YYEKEE (reference sequence). The CDR3 DNA reads as TGTGCCAGCAGCTTGACAGATAATCAGCCCCAGCATTTT. Translating it yields CASSLTDNQPQHF.

This chain uses TRBV19 with TRBJ2-5; 8 bases match TRBD2. Trimming at V came to 3 bases and at J to 1 base, leaving 4 bases not matched to a gene. The CDR3 runs 15 residues. The V gene's germline CDR1 is LNHDA and CDR2 SQIVND (reference sequence). The CDR3 protein is CASSILAGSQETQYF. CDR3 coding DNA: TGTGCCAGTAGTATTCTAGCGGGTAGCCAAGAGACCCAGTACTTC.

The CDR3 is CASTLDRGNEQYF. CDR3 DNA: TGTGCCAGCACCCTCGATAGGGGTAACGAGCAGTACTTC. The chain has TRBV5-4 and TRBJ2-7, with D maybe TRBD1 (5 bases). The CDR3 spans 13 residues. V was trimmed by 6 bases and J by 5 bases, leaving 15 bases between them. Germline V lookup: CDR1 SGHNT, CDR2 YYREEE (reference sequence).

V gene TRBV6-6 combines with J gene TRBJ2-1; 10 positions match TRBD1. V shed 6 bases, J shed 10 bases, and the junction held 12 bases outside the gene matches. Germline V gene data show CDR1 as MNHNY and CDR2 as SVGAGI (reference sequence). This CDR3 spans 15 amino acids. CDR3 in DNA: TGTGCCAGCAGCCCCCCGGGACAGGGGCCCCGGGAGCAGTTCTTC. This codes for CASSPPGQGPREQFF.

The V gene is TRBV4-1, the J gene TRBJ1-5; weak D call: TRBD1 (6 bases). Germline CDR1 reads MGHRA; CDR2 reads YSYEKL. The CDR3 contains 16 residues. V was shortened by 0 bases and J by 5 bases, with 14 bases between the two germline ends. This chain's CDR3 is CASSQDREGVDQPQHF. CDR3 DNA: TGCGCCAGCAGCCAAGATCGGGAGGGGGTCGATCAGCCCCAGCATTTT.

The chain is built from TRBV4-1 and TRBJ2-2; weak D call: TRBD1 (6 bases). The ends were cut back, 8 bases at V and 5 bases at J, with 12 bases in the middle. The CDR3 has 13 amino acids. Germline V gene sequence: CDR1 MGHRA, CDR2 YSYEKL. The CDR3 loop is CASHRVETGELFF. In DNA, the CDR3 is TGCGCCAGCCACAGGGTCGAAACCGGGGAGCTGTTTTTT.